This is a list of T cell receptor beta chains from one sample in a study of brain T cells in children with intractable seizures. Here immunoSEQ multiplex PCR was the method, and the copy in TCRdb shows in-frame clones only, minus some. The sample lists about 320,000 clones, 93% seen once, with 5% to 7% in the top ten. The sample consisted of peripheral blood, taken approximately 5 months after surgery. All receptors come from a boy under two years old with tuberous sclerosis and intractable seizures. CDR3s include the opening cysteine and the closing phenylalanine or tryptophan. A D gene is named only where the DNA matches it firmly. Expanded clones get a size class; other rows say once, few or many, or leave the size out.

size: NA; J: TRBJ2-3; D: TRBD2; V: TRBV5-5; CDR3: CASSPLGRTSGGTDTQYF; DNA: TGTGCCAGCAGCCCGCTCGGGAGGACTAGCGGGGGAACAGATACGCAGTATTTT
size: NA; J: TRBJ1-2; D: TRBD1; V: TRBV5-4; CDR3: CASSPGQGINYGYTF; DNA: TGTGCCAGCAGCCCCGGACAGGGGATTAACTATGGCTACACCTTC
size: NA; J: TRBJ2-1; D: TRBD2; V: TRBV5-1; CDR3: CASSGGTSGSNEQFF; DNA: TGCGCCAGCAGCGGCGGGACTAGCGGGAGCAATGAGCAGTTCTTC
size: NA; J: TRBJ2-1; D: NA; V: TRBV3-1/TRBV3-2; CDR3: CASSQDPLALHYNEQFF; DNA: TGTGCCAGCAGCCAAGATCCCCTAGCTCTCCATTACAATGAGCAGTTCTTC
size: NA; J: TRBJ2-3; D: TRBD2; V: TRBV4-1; CDR3: CASSPNGLALSTDTQYF; DNA: TGCGCCAGCAGCCCGAATGGACTAGCGCTGAGCACAGATACGCAGTATTTT
size: NA; J: TRBJ2-3; D: NA; V: TRBV30; CDR3: CAWSGGDTQYF; DNA: TGTGCCTGGAGCGGGGGAGATACGCAGTATTTT
size: NA; J: TRBJ1-2; D: TRBD1; V: TRBV13; CDR3: CASSPQTGGVWGYTF; DNA: TGTGCCAGCAGCCCACAGACAGGGGGCGTTTGGGGCTACACCTTC
size: NA; J: TRBJ2-5; D: NA; V: TRBV5-1; CDR3: CASSLGAPRGETQYF; DNA: TGCGCCAGCAGCTTGGGGGCCCCGAGGGGAGAGACCCAGTACTTC
size: NA; J: TRBJ1-5; D: NA; V: TRBV27; CDR3: CASSEIKEGDQPQHF; DNA: TGTGCCAGCAGTGAAATTAAGGAGGGGGATCAGCCCCAGCATTTT
size: NA; J: TRBJ1-5; D: NA; V: TRBV12-3/TRBV12-4; CDR3: CASSFGRDQPQHF; DNA: TGTGCCAGCAGTTTTGGGAGAGATCAGCCCCAGCATTTT
size: NA; J: TRBJ1-3; D: NA; V: TRBV6-6; CDR3: CASSYLGNSGNTIYF; DNA: TGTGCCAGCAGTTACTTGGGTAACTCTGGAAACACCATATATTTT
size: NA; J: TRBJ2-1; D: TRBD2; V: TRBV10-1; CDR3: CASMSSGTNEQFF; DNA: TGCGCCAGCATGTCTAGCGGGACTAATGAGCAGTTCTTC
size: NA; J: TRBJ1-2; D: TRBD1; V: TRBV5-6; CDR3: CASSTPDRWGGYTF; DNA: TGTGCCAGCAGCACCCCGGACAGGTGGGGAGGCTACACCTTC
size: NA; J: TRBJ1-5; D: NA; V: TRBV4-1; CDR3: CASSQVGSTVFHQPQHF; DNA: TGCGCCAGCAGCCAAGTGGGGTCGACAGTATTCCATCAGCCCCAGCATTTT
size: few; J: TRBJ2-2; D: NA; V: TRBV7-6; CDR3: CASSQGRLREGGELFF; DNA: TGTGCCAGCAGCCAAGGACGACTTCGCGAGGGCGGGGAGCTGTTTTTT
size: NA; J: TRBJ2-3; D: NA; V: TRBV28; CDR3: CASSPPHHPTQYF; DNA: TGTGCCAGCAGCCCACCACATCATCCTACGCAGTATTTT
size: NA; J: TRBJ1-3; D: NA; V: TRBV7-6; CDR3: CASSLGVVSAGNTIYF; DNA: TGTGCCAGCAGCTTAGGCGTGGTGTCGGCTGGAAACACCATATATTTT
size: NA; J: TRBJ2-7; D: NA; V: TRBV13; CDR3: CASTKRRDTESYEQYF; DNA: TGTGCCAGCACCAAACGCCGGGACACTGAATCCTACGAGCAGTACTTC
size: NA; J: TRBJ2-7; D: TRBD1; V: TRBV29-1; CDR3: CSVKGQGWDEQYF; DNA: TGCAGCGTTAAGGGACAGGGGTGGGACGAGCAGTACTTC
size: NA; J: TRBJ1-2; D: NA; V: TRBV5-5; CDR3: CASSGTTNYGYTF; DNA: TGTGCCAGCAGCGGGACAACGAACTATGGCTACACCTTC
size: NA; J: TRBJ2-2; D: NA; V: TRBV24-1; CDR3: CATSDSSGPNTGELFF; DNA: TGTGCCACCAGTGATTCAAGCGGGCCGAACACCGGGGAGCTGTTTTTT
size: NA; J: TRBJ1-2; D: TRBD1; V: TRBV12-3/TRBV12-4; CDR3: CASTHRGSYGYTF; DNA: TGTGCCAGCACCCACAGGGGAAGCTATGGCTACACCTTC
size: NA; J: TRBJ1-2; D: NA; V: TRBV4-2; CDR3: CASSQSEWGWGYTF; DNA: TGTGCCAGCAGCCAAAGCGAGTGGGGCTGGGGCTACACCTTC
size: NA; J: TRBJ2-1; D: NA; V: TRBV6-5; CDR3: CASEGMERYNEQFF; DNA: TGTGCCAGCGAAGGGATGGAGAGATACAATGAGCAGTTCTTC
size: NA; J: TRBJ1-1; D: NA; V: TRBV7-3; CDR3: CASSLDLNTEAFF; DNA: TGTGCCAGCAGCCTAGACTTGAACACTGAAGCTTTCTTT
size: NA; J: TRBJ1-2; D: NA; V: TRBV6-1; CDR3: CASSESRDYGYTF; DNA: TGTGCCAGCAGTGAAAGTAGAGACTATGGCTACACCTTC
size: NA; J: TRBJ2-7; D: TRBD2; V: TRBV24-1; CDR3: CATSWTSGSYEQYF; DNA: TGTGCCACCAGTTGGACTAGCGGGAGCTACGAGCAGTACTTC
size: NA; J: TRBJ2-5; D: TRBD2; V: TRBV5-1; CDR3: CASSLIGGSKETQYF; DNA: TGCGCCAGCAGCTTGATCGGGGGGTCGAAAGAGACCCAGTACTTC
size: NA; J: TRBJ2-1; D: NA; V: TRBV5-6; CDR3: CASSRWGRVFNEQFF; DNA: TGTGCCAGCAGCCGGTGGGGGAGAGTTTTCAATGAGCAGTTCTTC
size: NA; J: TRBJ1-6; D: NA; V: TRBV18; CDR3: CASSPMDSTKNSPLHF; DNA: TGTGCCAGCTCACCAATGGACAGTACGAAAAATTCACCCCTCCACTTT
size: NA; J: TRBJ2-1; D: TRBD2; V: TRBV11-2; CDR3: CASSALAGGKYNEQFF; DNA: TGTGCCAGCAGCGCGTTAGCGGGAGGGAAATACAATGAGCAGTTCTTC
size: NA; J: TRBJ2-6; D: TRBD2; V: TRBV9; CDR3: CASSVALAAGANVLTF; DNA: TGTGCCAGCAGCGTAGCACTAGCGGCTGGGGCCAACGTCCTGACTTTC
size: NA; J: TRBJ2-1; D: TRBD1; V: TRBV29-1; CDR3: CSHRDSHYNEQFF; DNA: TGCAGCCACCGGGACAGCCACTACAATGAGCAGTTCTTC
size: once; J: TRBJ2-5; D: TRBD1; V: TRBV6-6; CDR3: CASSTGTGGSETQYF; DNA: TGTGCCAGCAGCACCGGGACAGGGGGCTCGGAGACCCAGTACTTC